The present TCR beta chain was sequenced within a study of cytomegalovirus exposure and HLA in healthy donors. Repertoires were generated with immunoSEQ multiplex PCR, while TCRdb's copy carries only in-frame clones and drops some. The sample records about 330,000 clones, 87% being singletons. Turning to this clone: Its antigen is not known. At one boundary the junction diverges from the germline segment, which might be a read error.

The donors were part of the roughly 130-subject validation cohort, which stood apart from the 666-subject first cohort. CDR3 length equals 15 residues. Per germline, CDR1 SGDLS and CDR2 YYNGEE. Study-wide findings and caveats: Most TCRs appeared rarely, but some public TCRs recurred in many donors. The tendency of first-cohort TCR clusters to co-occur in the 120 validation repertoires was identified by a subsequent analysis.

This sequence originates from a woman younger than 45 in good health and CMV-seropositive. The chain uses TRBV9 and TRBJ2-7; TRBD1 aligns across 9 bases. The sample was PBMCs. CDR3 protein: CASSVDDRGIYGQYF. The CDR3 DNA follows: TGTGCCAGCAGCGTAGACGACAGGGGGATCTACGGGCAGTACTTC.